These T cell receptor beta chains were read from a single sample in a study of shared clonotypes between healthy human individuals. The data were produced by immunoSEQ multiplex PCR, yet TCRdb's version contains in-frame clones alone and is incomplete. This table has roughly 1,600,000 clones, 98% to 99% appearing once. The material sequenced was naive CD4+ T cells sorted from blood. Every receptor here comes from a man in his thirties or forties in good health. Both conserved end residues are part of each CDR3. A D gene is named only where the DNA matches it firmly. The listing skips clone size in some rows; elsewhere it reads once, few, many or a size class.

d_call j_call v_call clone_size cdr3_length cdr3_nt cdr3_aa
- TRBJ2-2 TRBV9 - 16 TGTGCCAGCGACCCACAGGGATACGCGAACACCGGGGAGCTGTTTTTT CASDPQGYANTGELFF
TRBD1 TRBJ1-1 TRBV6-6 - 16 TGTGCCAGCAGTTACCGGCCGTTGGACAGGGGCACTGAAGCTTTCTTT CASSYRPLDRGTEAFF
- TRBJ1-1 TRBV28 - 15 TGTGCCAGCAGTTTTAGTCAGGGGCCGAACACTGAAGCTTTCTTT CASSFSQGPNTEAFF
TRBD1 TRBJ1-3 TRBV28 - 18 TGTGCCAGCAGTTTCGCCTCCGGGACAGCCGACTCTGGAAACACCATATATTTT CASSFASGTADSGNTIYF
- TRBJ2-1 TRBV6-5 - 15 TGTGCCAGCAGTTATAAAAGGTCGTGGAGTGGTGAGCAGTTCTTC CASSYKRSWSGEQFF
TRBD2 TRBJ2-1 TRBV4-1 - 14 TGCGCCAGCAAGGGACTAGCGTCCTACAATGAGCAGTTCTTC CASKGLASYNEQFF
- TRBJ2-7 TRBV7-9 - 14 TGTGCCAGCAGCTTAGGCGTACAGGGTACCGGGCAGTACTTC CASSLGVQGTGQYF
TRBD2 TRBJ2-5 TRBV11-2 - 16 TGTGCCAGCAGCACACAGGGACTAGCGGGATATGAGACCCAGTACTTC CASSTQGLAGYETQYF
- TRBJ1-4 TRBV28 - 15 TGTGCCAGCAGCCCGGGTGGCCCTATGGGGGAAAAACTGTTTTTT CASSPGGPMGEKLFF
TRBD1 TRBJ2-7 TRBV7-3 - 13 TGTGCCAGCAGCCCAGACAGGGGTAGAGAGCAGTACTTC CASSPDRGREQYF
TRBD1 TRBJ1-3 TRBV18 - 16 TGTGCCAGCTCACCTCCGGGACAGGGGGCTGGAAACACCATATATTTT CASSPPGQGAGNTIYF
TRBD1 TRBJ2-1 TRBV18 - 15 TGTGCCAGCTCACCAAACAGACAGGGCTACAATGAGCAGTTCTTC CASSPNRQGYNEQFF
- TRBJ2-5 TRBV5-1 - 13 TGCGCCAGCAGCTTGGAAATGTTGGAGACCCAGTACTTC CASSLEMLETQYF
- TRBJ1-1 TRBV11-2 - 16 TGTGCCAGCAGCTTAGATTTGGGAGGGGGGAACACTGAAGCTTTCTTT CASSLDLGGGNTEAFF
- TRBJ2-7 TRBV28 - 13 TGTGCCAGCAGCCGGACCTCTTATGCCGAGCAGTACTTC CASSRTSYAEQYF
- TRBJ2-1 TRBV10-3 - 12 TGTGCCACCCTTAGGGAGTTGGATGAGCAGTTCTTC CATLRELDEQFF
- TRBJ2-1 TRBV20-1 - 10 TGCAGTGCTAGAAGAGATGAGCAGTTCTTC CSARRDEQFF
- TRBJ1-5 TRBV19 - 16 TGTGCCAGTATGCGGATGGGCGGGTCCATGAATCAGCCCCAGCATTTT CASMRMGGSMNQPQHF
TRBD2 TRBJ2-7 TRBV13 - 15 TGTGCCAGCAGCCCAATGGGCGGGGGGGGCCTCGAGCAGTACTTC CASSPMGGGGLEQYF
TRBD1 TRBJ2-3 TRBV2 - 15 TGTGCCAGCAGTTACCGGGACAGGAGCACAGATACGCAGTATTTT CASSYRDRSTDTQYF
- TRBJ1-4 TRBV7-2 - 14 TGTGCCAGCAGCTTAGTCAGCACCCAAGAAAAACTGTTTTTT CASSLVSTQEKLFF
- TRBJ2-7 TRBV4-3 - 15 TGCGCCAGCAGCCAAGTTAGGGACGGAGCCTACGAGCAGTACTTC CASSQVRDGAYEQYF
- TRBJ2-7 TRBV7-8 - 14 TGTGCCAGCAGCTTAGCGGCTGTGAACTACGAGCAGTACTTC CASSLAAVNYEQYF
- TRBJ2-2 TRBV6-6 - 14 TGTGCCAGCAGTCCGGGCGAGAACACCGGGGAGCTGTTTTTT CASSPGENTGELFF
- TRBJ2-7 TRBV18 - 15 TGTGCCAGCTCACCACTAGGGTCGGGACTGGACGAGCAGTACTTC CASSPLGSGLDEQYF
- TRBJ2-1 TRBV2 - 14 TGTGCCAGCAGTGACTCTCAGGGTCTCGATGAGCAGTTCTTC CASSDSQGLDEQFF
TRBD2 TRBJ2-7 TRBV18 - 13 TGTGCCAGCTCACCACCGGGGGGGGACGAGCAGTACTTC CASSPPGGDEQYF
- TRBJ2-5 TRBV4-1 - 15 TGCGCCAGCAGCCAAGTCGGCCGCAGCCCGGAGACCCAGTACTTC CASSQVGRSPETQYF
- TRBJ1-5 TRBV30 - 13 TGTGCCTGGAATGGGCCGCAAAGTCAGCCCCAGCATTTT CAWNGPQSQPQHF
- TRBJ1-5 TRBV2 - 15 TGTGCCAGCAGTGAAAATCTCAAAAGCAATCAGCCCCAGCATTTT CASSENLKSNQPQHF
TRBD1 TRBJ2-7 TRBV5-5 - 13 TGTGCCAGCAGTCTTAGACAGGGCCACGAGCAGTACTTC CASSLRQGHEQYF
- TRBJ2-3 TRBV6-6 - 13 TGTGCCAGCAGTAGGGACAGCACAGATACGCAGTATTTT CASSRDSTDTQYF
- TRBJ2-7 TRBV9 once 15 TGTGCCAGCAGCGTAATCGGGCTCGACTTAGGCGAGCAGTACTTC CASSVIGLDLGEQYF
TRBD1 TRBJ2-7 TRBV2 - 13 TGTGCCAGCAGTAACGACAGGGCTGGCGAGCAGTACTTC CASSNDRAGEQYF
- TRBJ2-3 TRBV7-9 - 15 TGTGCCAGCAGCTTATGGGGGGCGGGAACAGATACGCAGTATTTT CASSLWGAGTDTQYF
TRBD1 TRBJ2-7 TRBV11-2 - 15 TGTGCCAGCAGCTTAGGGGACAGGAGAGCCTACGAGCAGTACTTC CASSLGDRRAYEQYF
TRBD2 TRBJ2-1 TRBV15 - 16 TGTGCCACCAGCAAGGGAATGGGGGAGGGACACAATGAGCAGTTCTTC CATSKGMGEGHNEQFF
- TRBJ1-1 TRBV5-1 - 14 TGCGCCAGCAGCTCGGAGGGATGGGGCACTGAAGCTTTCTTT CASSSEGWGTEAFF
TRBD2 TRBJ2-1 TRBV10-3 - 17 TGTGCCATCAGTGAGTCGTCGTGGACTAGCGGGAGAGGTGAGCAGTTCTTC CAISESSWTSGRGEQFF
- TRBJ2-7 TRBV5-4 - 13 TGTGCCAGCCACATACAGGGCTTCGCCGAGCAGTACTTC CASHIQGFAEQYF
TRBD2 TRBJ2-7 TRBV27 - 19 TGTGCCAGCAGTTCTTCAGGACTAGCGCAAAAAAGAATGGCAAACGAGCAGTACTTC CASSSSGLAQKRMANEQYF
TRBD2 TRBJ2-1 TRBV5-1 - 15 TGCGCCAGCAGCTTGTCGCTAGCGGGAGTCAATGAGCAGTTCTTC CASSLSLAGVNEQFF
TRBD1 TRBJ1-4 TRBV19 once 14 TGTGCCAGTACCGCAGGGGGCTCCTGGCAAAAACTGTTTTTT CASTAGGSWQKLFF